The 3 T cell receptor beta chains reported below all come from one sample, sequenced in a study of blood T cell repertoires in COVID-19. TCRdb's table, derived via immunoSEQ multiplex PCR, lists solely in-frame clones and lacks some. The sample has over 200,000 clones, 65% to 90% seen once. Sequencing was carried out using peripheral blood. The receptors were sampled from a human donor in a cohort sampled during active COVID-19.

This chain joins TRBV30 and TRBJ2-5, with a tentative D call TRBD2 (7 bases). V was clipped by 0 bases and J by 4 bases, with 12 bases between them. This CDR3 region has 14 residues. Germline-derived CDR1 and CDR2 are GTSNPN and SVGIG (reference sequence). DNA of the CDR3: TGTGCCTGGAGTGTAAAGGGGGGGGTAGAGACCCAGTACTTC. Amino acid sequence: CAWSVKGGVETQYF.

The CDR3 protein is CASSVGAGVYEQYF. Written as DNA, the CDR3 is TGTGCCAGCAGCGTAGGAGCGGGGGTCTACGAGCAGTACTTC. This chain uses TRBV9 with TRBJ2-7, with 8 bases identical to TRBD2. In germline, CDR1 is SGDLS, CDR2 YYNGEE. V shed 0 bases and J 3 bases; nucleotides not matched to a gene: 2. The CDR3 is made up of 14 amino acids.

The rearrangement joins TRBV28 to TRBJ2-7, with a tentative D call TRBD1 (5 bases). This CDR3 has 14 amino acids. Trimming removed 3 bases at V and 0 bases at J, with 9 bases between. Germline CDR1 and CDR2: MDHEN and SYDVKM. The CDR3 here is CASSFRASSYEQYF. The CDR3 bases are TGTGCCAGCAGTTTCAGGGCGAGCTCCTACGAGCAGTACTTC. Combining the CDR3 with reference TRBV28 and TRBJ2-7 gives the whole variable domain DVKVTQSSRYLVKRTGEKVFLECVQDMDHENMFWYRQDPGLGLRLIYFSYDVKMKEKGDIPEGYSVSREKKERFSLILESASTNQTSMYLCASSFRASSYEQYFGPGTRLTVT.